This entry describes one T cell receptor (beta chain). Its antigen is unknown. These data come from a study of long-term antiretroviral therapy in people with HIV. Study-wide background: The earliest samples predate the 2015 immediate-ART recommendation by about a decade.

There are 14 residues in the CDR3. With V trimmed by 7 bases and J by 4 bases, 4 bases remained unmatched. The V gene's germline CDR1 is MNHNY and CDR2 SVGAGI (reference sequence). Sequencing used immunoSEQ v3.0 at survey level. Only in-frame clones appear in the TCRdb table, and some are missing; sequencing was by immunoSEQ multiplex PCR. The profile shows around 20,000 clones, approximately 82% of them singletons. General study results and limits: Records did not include ART adherence, viral resistance or therapy changes. HIV repertoires had narrower CDR3 length ranges than controls. Pre-ART clonal expansion yielded clones that dominated the repertoire at all time points.

This chain uses TRBV6-6 with TRBJ2-1, with 10 bases fitting TRBD1. The sequences come from unsorted PBMCs, collected 0.5 years before starting antiretroviral therapy. This receptor was taken from a woman aged 45 to 65 with HIV. CDR3 coding DNA: TGTGCCAGCAAACCGGGACAGGGGTACAATGAGCAGTTCTTC. Translation: CASKPGQGYNEQFF.